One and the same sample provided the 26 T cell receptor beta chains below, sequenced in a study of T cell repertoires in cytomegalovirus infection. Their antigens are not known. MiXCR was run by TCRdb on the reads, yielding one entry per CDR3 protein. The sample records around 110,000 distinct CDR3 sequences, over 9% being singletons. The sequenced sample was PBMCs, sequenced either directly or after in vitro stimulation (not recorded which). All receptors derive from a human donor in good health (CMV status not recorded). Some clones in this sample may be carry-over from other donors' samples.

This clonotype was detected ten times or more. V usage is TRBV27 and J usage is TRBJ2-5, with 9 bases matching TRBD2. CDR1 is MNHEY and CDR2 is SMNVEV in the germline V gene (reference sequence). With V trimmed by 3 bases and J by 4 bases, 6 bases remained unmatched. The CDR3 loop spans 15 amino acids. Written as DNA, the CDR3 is TGTGCCAGCAGTTTGGTTAGCGGGAGCGCAGAGACCCAGTACTTC. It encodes CASSLVSGSAETQYF.

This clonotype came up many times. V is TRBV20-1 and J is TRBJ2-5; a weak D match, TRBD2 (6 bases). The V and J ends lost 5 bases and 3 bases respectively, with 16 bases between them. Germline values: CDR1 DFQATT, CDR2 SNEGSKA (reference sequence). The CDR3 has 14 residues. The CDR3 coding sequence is TGCAGTGCTGCACAGATTAGCGGCAAAGAGACCCAGTACTTC. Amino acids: CSAAQISGKETQYF.

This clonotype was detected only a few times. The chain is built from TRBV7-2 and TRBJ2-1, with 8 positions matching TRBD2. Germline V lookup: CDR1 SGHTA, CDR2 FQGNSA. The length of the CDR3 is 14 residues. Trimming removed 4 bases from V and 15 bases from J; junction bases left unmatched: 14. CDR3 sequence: CASSSGLPGGVRFF. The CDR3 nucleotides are TGTGCCAGCAGCTCAGGACTACCGGGGGGGGTGCGGTTCTTC.

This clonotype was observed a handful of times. CDR3 nucleotide sequence: TGTGCCAGTAGTACGACCGAAAAACTGTTTTTT. Protein product: CASSTTEKLFF. The chain combines TRBV19 with TRBJ1-4; the D is unclear. The CDR3 covers 11 residues. Germline-derived CDR1 and CDR2 are LNHDA and SQIVND (reference sequence). V lost 4 bases, J lost 8 bases, and 5 bases lay in between.

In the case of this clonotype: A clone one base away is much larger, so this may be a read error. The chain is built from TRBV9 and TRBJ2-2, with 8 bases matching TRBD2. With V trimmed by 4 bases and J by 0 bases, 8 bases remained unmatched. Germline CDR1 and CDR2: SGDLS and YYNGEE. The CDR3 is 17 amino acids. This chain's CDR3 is CASSMEGGRTNTGELFF. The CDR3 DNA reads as TGTGCCAGCAGCATGGAGGGCGGGAGGACGAACACCGGGGAGCTGTTTTTT.

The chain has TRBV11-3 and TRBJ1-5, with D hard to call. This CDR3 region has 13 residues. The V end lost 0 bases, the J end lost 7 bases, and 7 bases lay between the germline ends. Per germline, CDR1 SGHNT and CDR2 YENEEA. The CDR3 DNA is TGTGCCAGCAGCTTAGAGCCCTGGCAGCCCCAGCATTTT. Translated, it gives CASSLEPWQPQHF.

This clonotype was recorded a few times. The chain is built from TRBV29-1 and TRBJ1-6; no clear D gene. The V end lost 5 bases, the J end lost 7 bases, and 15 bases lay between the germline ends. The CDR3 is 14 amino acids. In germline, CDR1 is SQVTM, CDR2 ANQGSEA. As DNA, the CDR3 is TGCAGCGTTCTACCCACGGGTCAAAATTCACCCCTCCACTTT. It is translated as CSVLPTGQNSPLHF.

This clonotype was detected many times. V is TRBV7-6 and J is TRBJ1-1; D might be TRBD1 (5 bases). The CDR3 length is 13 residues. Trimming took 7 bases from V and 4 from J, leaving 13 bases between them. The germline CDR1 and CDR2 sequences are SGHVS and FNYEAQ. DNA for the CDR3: TGTGCCAGCACCTTTGGGGGGGGCACTGAAGCTTTCTTT. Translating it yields CASTFGGGTEAFF.

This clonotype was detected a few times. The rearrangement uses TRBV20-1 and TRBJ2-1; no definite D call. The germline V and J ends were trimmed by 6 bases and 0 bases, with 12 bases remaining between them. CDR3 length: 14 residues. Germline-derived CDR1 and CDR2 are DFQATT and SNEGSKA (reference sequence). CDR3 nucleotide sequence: TGCAGTGCCTCACGGAGCAGCTCCTACAATGAGCAGTTCTTC. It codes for CSASRSSSYNEQFF.

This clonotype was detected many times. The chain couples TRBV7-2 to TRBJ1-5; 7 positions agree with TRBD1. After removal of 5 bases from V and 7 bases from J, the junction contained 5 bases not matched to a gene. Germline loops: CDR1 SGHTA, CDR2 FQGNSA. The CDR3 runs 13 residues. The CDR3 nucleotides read TGTGCCAGCAGCGACAGGGTTGGGCAGCCCCAGCATTTT. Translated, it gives CASSDRVGQPQHF.

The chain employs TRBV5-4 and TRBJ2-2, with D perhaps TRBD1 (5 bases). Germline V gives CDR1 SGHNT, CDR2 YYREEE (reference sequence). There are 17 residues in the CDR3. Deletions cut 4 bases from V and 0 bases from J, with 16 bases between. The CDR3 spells CASSLGITGANTGELFF. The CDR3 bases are TGTGCCAGCAGCCTTGGGATTACAGGAGCGAACACCGGGGAGCTGTTTTTT.

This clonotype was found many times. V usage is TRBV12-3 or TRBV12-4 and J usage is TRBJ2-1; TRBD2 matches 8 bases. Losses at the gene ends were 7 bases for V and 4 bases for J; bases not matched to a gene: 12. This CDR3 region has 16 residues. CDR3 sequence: CASTPPGRARYNEQFF. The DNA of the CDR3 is TGTGCCAGCACCCCTCCCGGGAGGGCCCGGTACAATGAGCAGTTCTTC.

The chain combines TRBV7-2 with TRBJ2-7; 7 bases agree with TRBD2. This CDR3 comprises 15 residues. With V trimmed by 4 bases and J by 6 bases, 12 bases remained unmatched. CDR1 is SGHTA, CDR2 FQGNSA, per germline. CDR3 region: CASSSPRSGTVEQYF. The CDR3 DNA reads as TGTGCCAGCAGCTCCCCAAGGAGCGGGACGGTCGAGCAGTACTTC.

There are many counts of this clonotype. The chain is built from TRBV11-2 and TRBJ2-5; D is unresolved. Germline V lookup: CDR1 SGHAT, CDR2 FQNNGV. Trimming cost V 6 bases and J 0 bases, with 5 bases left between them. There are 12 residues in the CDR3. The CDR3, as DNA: TGTGCCAGCAGGCAGTACCAAGAGACCCAGTACTTC. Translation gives CASRQYQETQYF.

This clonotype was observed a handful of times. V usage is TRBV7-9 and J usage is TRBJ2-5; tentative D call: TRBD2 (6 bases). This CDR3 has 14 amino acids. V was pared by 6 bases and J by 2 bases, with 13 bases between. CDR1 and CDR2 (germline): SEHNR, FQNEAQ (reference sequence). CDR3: CASSPIAVQETQYF. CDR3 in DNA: TGTGCCAGCAGTCCAATAGCGGTACAAGAGACCCAGTACTTC.

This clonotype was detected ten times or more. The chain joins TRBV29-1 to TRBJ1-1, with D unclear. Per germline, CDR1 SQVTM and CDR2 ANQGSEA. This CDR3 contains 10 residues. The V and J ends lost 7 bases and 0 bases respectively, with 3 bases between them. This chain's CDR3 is CSAMNTEAFF. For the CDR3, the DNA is TGCAGCGCAATGAACACTGAAGCTTTCTTT.

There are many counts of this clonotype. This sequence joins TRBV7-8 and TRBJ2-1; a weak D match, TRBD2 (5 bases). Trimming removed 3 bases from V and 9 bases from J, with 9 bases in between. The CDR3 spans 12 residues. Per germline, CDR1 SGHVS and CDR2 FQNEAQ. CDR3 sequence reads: CASSFLRGEQFF. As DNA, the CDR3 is TGTGCCAGCAGCTTTCTCCGGGGTGAGCAGTTCTTC. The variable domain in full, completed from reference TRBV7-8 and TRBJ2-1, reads GAGVSQSPRYKVAKRGQDVALRCDPISGHVSLFWYQQALGQGPEFLTYFQNEAQLDKSGLPSDRFFAERPEGSVSTLKIQRTQQEDSAVYLCASSFLRGEQFFGPGTRLTVL.

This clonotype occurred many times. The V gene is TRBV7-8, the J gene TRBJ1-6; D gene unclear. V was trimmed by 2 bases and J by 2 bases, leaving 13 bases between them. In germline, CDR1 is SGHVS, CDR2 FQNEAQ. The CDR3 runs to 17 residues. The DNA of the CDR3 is TGTGCCAGCAGCTTATTTTCTTCGGAGACCTATAATTCACCCCTCCACTTT. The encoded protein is CASSLFSSETYNSPLHF. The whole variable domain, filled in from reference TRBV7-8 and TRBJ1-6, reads GAGVSQSPRYKVAKRGQDVALRCDPISGHVSLFWYQQALGQGPEFLTYFQNEAQLDKSGLPSDRFFAERPEGSVSTLKIQRTQQEDSAVYLCASSLFSSETYNSPLHFGNGTRLTVT.

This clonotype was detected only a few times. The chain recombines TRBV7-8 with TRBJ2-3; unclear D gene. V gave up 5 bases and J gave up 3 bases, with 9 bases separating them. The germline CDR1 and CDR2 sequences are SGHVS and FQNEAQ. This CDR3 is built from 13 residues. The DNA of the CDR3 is TGTGCCAGCAGCGCCCGAGGTACAGATACGCAGTATTTT. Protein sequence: CASSARGTDTQYF.

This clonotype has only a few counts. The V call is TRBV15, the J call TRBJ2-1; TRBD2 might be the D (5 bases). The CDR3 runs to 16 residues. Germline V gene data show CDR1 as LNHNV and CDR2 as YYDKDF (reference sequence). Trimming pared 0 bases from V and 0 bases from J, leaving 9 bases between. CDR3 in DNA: TGTGCCACCAGCAGAGATTTGGGGAGCTCCTACAATGAGCAGTTCTTC. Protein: CATSRDLGSSYNEQFF.

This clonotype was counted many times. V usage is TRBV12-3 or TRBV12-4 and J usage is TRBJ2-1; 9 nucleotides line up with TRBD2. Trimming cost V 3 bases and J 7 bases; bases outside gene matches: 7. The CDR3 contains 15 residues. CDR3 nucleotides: TGTGCCAGCAGTTTTGGAGCGGGAGGATATAATGAGCAGTTCTTC. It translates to CASSFGAGGYNEQFF.

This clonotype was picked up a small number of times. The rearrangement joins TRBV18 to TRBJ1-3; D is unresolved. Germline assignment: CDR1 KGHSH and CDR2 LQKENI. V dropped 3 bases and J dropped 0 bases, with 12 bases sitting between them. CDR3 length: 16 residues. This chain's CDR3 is CASSPKTANSGNTIYF. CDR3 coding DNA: TGTGCCAGCTCACCGAAGACGGCTAACTCTGGAAACACCATATATTTT.

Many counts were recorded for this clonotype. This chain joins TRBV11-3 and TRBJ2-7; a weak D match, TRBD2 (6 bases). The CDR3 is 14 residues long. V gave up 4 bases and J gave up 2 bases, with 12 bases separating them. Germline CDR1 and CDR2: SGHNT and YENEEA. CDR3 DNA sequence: TGTGCCAGCAGCTCCACCCCGGGAGCCTACGAGCAGTACGTC. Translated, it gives CASSSTPGAYEQYV.

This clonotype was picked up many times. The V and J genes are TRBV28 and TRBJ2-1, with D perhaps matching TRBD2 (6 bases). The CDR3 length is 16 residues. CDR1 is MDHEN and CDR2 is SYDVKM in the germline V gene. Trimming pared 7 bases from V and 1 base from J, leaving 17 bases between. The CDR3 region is CASTQTLGRSYNEQFF. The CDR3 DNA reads TGTGCCAGCACCCAAACTTTAGGGAGGTCCTACAATGAGCAGTTCTTC. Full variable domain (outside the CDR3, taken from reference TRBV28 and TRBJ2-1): DVKVTQSSRYLVKRTGEKVFLECVQDMDHENMFWYRQDPGLGLRLIYFSYDVKMKEKGDIPEGYSVSREKKERFSLILESASTNQTSMYLCASTQTLGRSYNEQFFGPGTRLTVL.

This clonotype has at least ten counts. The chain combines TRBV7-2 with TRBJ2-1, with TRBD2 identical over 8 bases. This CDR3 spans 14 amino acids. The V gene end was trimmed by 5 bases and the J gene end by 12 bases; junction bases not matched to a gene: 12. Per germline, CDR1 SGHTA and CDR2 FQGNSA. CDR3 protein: CASSHGGDSRGQFF. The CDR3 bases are TGTGCCAGCAGCCACGGGGGGGATTCGAGGGGGCAGTTCTTC.

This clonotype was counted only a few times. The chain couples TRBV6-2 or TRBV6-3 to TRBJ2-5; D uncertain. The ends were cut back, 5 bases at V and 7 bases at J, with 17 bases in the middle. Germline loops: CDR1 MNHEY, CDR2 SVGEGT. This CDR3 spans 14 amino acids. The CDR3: CASSPVHQAGTQYF. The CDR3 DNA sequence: TGTGCCAGCAGTCCGGTCCACCAAGCTGGGACCCAGTACTTC.